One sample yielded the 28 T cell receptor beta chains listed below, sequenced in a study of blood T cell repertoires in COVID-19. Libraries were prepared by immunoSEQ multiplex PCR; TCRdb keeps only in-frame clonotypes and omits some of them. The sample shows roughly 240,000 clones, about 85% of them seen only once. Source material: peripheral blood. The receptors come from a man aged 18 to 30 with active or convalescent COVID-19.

The CDR3 bases are TGTGCCAGCAGTAATACAGGGGCGGCGGAGCTGTTTTTT. As protein: CASSNTGAAELFF. The rearrangement joins TRBV11-3 to TRBJ2-2; 7 positions agree with TRBD1. This CDR3 is built from 13 residues. The V gene end was trimmed by 6 bases and the J gene end by 10 bases; junction bases not matched to a gene: 8. From germline, CDR1 is SGHNT and CDR2 YENEEA.

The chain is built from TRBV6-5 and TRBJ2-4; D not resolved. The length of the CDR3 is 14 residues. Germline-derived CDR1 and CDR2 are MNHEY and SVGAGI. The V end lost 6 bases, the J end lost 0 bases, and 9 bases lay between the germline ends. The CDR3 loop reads CASSPTLAKNIQYF. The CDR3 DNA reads TGTGCCAGCAGCCCCACTCTAGCCAAAAACATTCAGTACTTC.

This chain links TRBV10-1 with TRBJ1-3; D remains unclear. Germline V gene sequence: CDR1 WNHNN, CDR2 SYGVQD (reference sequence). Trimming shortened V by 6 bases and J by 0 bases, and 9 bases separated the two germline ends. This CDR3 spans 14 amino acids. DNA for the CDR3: TGCGCCAGCAGGGGTCGGGGCTCTGGAAACACCATATATTTT. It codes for CASRGRGSGNTIYF.

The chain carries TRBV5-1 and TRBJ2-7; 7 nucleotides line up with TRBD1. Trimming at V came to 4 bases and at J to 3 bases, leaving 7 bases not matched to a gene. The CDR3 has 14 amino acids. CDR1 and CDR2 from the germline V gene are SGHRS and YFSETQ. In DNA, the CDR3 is TGCGCCAGCAGCCTGGGACAGATGTACTACGAGCAGTACTTC. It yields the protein CASSLGQMYYEQYF. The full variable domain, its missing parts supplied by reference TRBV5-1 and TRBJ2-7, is KAGVTQTPRYLIKTRGQQVTLSCSPISGHRSVSWYQQTPGQGLQFLFEYFSETQRNKGNFPGRFSGRQFSNSRSEMNVSTLELGDSALYLCASSLGQMYYEQYFGPGTRLTVT.

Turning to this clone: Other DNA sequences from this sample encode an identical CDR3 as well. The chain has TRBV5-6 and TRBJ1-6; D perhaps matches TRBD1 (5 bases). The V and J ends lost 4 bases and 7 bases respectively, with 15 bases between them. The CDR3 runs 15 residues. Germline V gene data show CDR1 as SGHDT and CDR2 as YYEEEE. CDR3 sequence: CASSLGQGVNSPLHF. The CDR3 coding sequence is TGTGCCAGCAGCCTCGGGCAGGGTGTCAATTCACCCCTCCACTTT.

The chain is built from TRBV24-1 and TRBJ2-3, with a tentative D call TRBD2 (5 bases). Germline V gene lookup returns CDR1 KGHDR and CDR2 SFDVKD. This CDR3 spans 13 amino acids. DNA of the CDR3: TGTGGCGTACAAACTAGAGGGCGGGATACGCAGTATTTT. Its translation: CGVQTRGRDTQYF.

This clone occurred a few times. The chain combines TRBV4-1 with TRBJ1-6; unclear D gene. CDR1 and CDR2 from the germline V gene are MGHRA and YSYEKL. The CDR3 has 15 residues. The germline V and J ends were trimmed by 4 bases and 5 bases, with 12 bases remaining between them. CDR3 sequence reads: CASSPTGVDNSPLHF. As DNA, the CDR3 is TGCGCCAGCAGCCCTACCGGGGTTGATAATTCACCCCTCCACTTT.

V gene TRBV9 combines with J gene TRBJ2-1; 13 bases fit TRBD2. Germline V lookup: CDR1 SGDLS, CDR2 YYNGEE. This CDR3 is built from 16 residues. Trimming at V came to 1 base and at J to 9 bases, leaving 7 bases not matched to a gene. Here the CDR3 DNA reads TGTGCCAGCAGCGTACGTGGACTAGCGGGAGAAGCTGAGCAGTTCTTC. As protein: CASSVRGLAGEAEQFF.

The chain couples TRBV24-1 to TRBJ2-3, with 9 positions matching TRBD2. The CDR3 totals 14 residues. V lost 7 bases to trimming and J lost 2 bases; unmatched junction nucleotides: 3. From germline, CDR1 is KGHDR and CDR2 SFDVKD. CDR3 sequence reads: CATRPSGTTDTQYF. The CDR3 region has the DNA TGTGCCACCAGGCCTAGCGGGACCACAGATACGCAGTATTTT.

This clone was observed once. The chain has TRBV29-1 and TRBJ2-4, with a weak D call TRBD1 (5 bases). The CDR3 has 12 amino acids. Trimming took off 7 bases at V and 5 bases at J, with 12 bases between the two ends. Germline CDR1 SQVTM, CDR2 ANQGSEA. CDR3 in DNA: TGCAGCGGCTGGACAAGCCAAAACATTCAGTACTTC. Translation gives CSGWTSQNIQYF.

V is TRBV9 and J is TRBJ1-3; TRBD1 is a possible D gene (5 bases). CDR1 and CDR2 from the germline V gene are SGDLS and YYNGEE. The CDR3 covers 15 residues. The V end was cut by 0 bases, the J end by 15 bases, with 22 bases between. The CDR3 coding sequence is TGTGCCAGCAGCGTAGGTGGGCAGGGACTCGACGGGCGATATTTT. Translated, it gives CASSVGGQGLDGRYF.

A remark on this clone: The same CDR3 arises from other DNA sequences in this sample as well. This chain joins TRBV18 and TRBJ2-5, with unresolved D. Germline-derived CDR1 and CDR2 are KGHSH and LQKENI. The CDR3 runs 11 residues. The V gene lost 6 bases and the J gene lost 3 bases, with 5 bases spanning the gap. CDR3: CASSPEETQYF. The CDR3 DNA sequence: TGTGCCAGCTCCCCCGAAGAGACCCAGTACTTC.

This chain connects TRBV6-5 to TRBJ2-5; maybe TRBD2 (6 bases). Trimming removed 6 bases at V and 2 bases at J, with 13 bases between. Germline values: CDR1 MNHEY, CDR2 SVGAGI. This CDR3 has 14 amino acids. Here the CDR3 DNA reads TGTGCCAGCAGGGTGATACTAGCTCAAGAGACCCAGTACTTC. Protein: CASRVILAQETQYF.

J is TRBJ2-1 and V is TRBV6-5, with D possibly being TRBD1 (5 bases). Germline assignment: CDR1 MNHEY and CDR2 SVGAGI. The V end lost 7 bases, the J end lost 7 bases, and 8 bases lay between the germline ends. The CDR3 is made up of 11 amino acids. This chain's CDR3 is CASTDSNEQFF. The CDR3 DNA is TGTGCCAGCACCGACAGTAATGAGCAGTTCTTC.

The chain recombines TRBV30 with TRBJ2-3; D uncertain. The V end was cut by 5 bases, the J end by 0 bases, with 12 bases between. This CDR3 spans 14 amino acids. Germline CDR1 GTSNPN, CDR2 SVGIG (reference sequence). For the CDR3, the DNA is TGTGCCTGGGGGGTCACTGGTAGCACAGATACGCAGTATTTT. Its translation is CAWGVTGSTDTQYF.

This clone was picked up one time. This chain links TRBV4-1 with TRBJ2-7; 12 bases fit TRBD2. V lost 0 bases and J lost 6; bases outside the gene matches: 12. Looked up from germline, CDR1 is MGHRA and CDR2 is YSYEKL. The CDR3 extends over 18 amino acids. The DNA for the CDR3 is TGCGCCAGCAGCCAAGATTGGGCTAGCGGGAGGGCCTTTGTCGAGCAGTACTTC. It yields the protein CASSQDWASGRAFVEQYF.

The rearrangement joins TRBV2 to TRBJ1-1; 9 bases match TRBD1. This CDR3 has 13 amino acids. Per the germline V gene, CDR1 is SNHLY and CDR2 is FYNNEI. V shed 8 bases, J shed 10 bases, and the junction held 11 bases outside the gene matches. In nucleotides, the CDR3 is TGTGCCAGCCCTAGGACAGGGGAGTTCAGAGCTTTCTTT. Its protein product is CASPRTGEFRAFF.

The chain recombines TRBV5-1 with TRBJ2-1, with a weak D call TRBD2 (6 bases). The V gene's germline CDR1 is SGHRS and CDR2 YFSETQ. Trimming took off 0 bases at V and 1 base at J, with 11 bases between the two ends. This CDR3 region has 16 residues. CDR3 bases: TGCGCCAGCAGCTTGGCCCCGACTAGTTCCTACAATGAGCAGTTCTTC. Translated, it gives CASSLAPTSSYNEQFF.

CDR3 in DNA: TGTGCCAGCAGCGTAGAAGTAGCCCCTTACACCGGGGAGCTGTTTTTT. It is translated as CASSVEVAPYTGELFF. The rearrangement uses TRBV9 and TRBJ2-2; D is undetermined. This CDR3 has 16 amino acids. Germline values: CDR1 SGDLS, CDR2 YYNGEE. The V end was cut by 0 bases, the J end by 3 bases, with 12 bases between.

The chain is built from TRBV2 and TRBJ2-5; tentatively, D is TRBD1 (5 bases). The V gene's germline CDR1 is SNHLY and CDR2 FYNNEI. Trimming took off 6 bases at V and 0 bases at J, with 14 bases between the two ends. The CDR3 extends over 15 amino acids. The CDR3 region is CASSVGHGNQETQYF. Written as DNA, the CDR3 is TGTGCCAGCAGCGTAGGACACGGAAACCAAGAGACCCAGTACTTC.

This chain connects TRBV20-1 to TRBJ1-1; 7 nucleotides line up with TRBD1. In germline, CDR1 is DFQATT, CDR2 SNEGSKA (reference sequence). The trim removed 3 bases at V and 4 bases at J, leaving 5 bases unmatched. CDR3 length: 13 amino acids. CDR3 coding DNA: TGCAGTGCTAGTCGGCAGGGGGTCACTGAAGCTTTCTTT. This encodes CSASRQGVTEAFF.

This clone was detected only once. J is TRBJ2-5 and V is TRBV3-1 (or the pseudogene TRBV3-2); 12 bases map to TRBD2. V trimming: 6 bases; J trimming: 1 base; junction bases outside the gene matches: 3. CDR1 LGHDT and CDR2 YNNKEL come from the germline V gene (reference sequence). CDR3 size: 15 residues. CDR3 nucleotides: TGTGCCAGCAGGCGACTAGCGGGGGCCCAAGAGACCCAGTACTTC. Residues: CASRRLAGAQETQYF.

The CDR3 bases are TGTGCCAGCAGCTCCCGGGACTGGGGGACTGAAGCTTTCTTT. Amino acid sequence: CASSSRDWGTEAFF. This rearrangement joins TRBV9 to TRBJ1-1, with TRBD1 as a possible D gene (5 bases). This CDR3 spans 14 amino acids. In germline, CDR1 is SGDLS, CDR2 YYNGEE. V dropped 4 bases and J dropped 5 bases, with 15 bases sitting between them.

CDR3 coding DNA: TGTGCCAGCAGGGTTAGCGGGAGCACAGATACGCAGTATTTT. Translating gives CASRVSGSTDTQYF. The chain joins TRBV6-5 to TRBJ2-3, with TRBD2 matching over 7 bases. Germline assignment: CDR1 MNHEY and CDR2 SVGAGI. This CDR3 is built from 14 residues. J lost 0 bases, V lost 6 bases, and 3 bases had no gene match.

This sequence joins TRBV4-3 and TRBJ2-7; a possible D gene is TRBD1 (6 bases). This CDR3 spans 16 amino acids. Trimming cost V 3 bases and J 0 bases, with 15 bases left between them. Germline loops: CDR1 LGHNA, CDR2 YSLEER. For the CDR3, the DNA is TGCGCCAGCAGCCAGGGGGCAGCGGCCGCCTCCTACGAGCAGTACTTC. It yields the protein CASSQGAAAASYEQYF.

In nucleotides, the CDR3 is TGTGCCAGCAGCCCACGACAGGGAAGGTTATGGAATGAGCAGTTCTTC. It translates to CASSPRQGRLWNEQFF. This chain links TRBV7-9 with TRBJ2-1; 7 bases agree with TRBD1. This CDR3 has 16 amino acids. Germline assignment: CDR1 SEHNR and CDR2 FQNEAQ (reference sequence). V lost 5 bases, J lost 7 bases, and 14 bases stayed unmatched.

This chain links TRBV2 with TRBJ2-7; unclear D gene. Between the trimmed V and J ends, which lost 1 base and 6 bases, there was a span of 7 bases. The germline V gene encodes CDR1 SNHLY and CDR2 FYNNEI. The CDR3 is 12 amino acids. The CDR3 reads CASSEGVFEQYF. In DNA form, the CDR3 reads TGTGCCAGCAGTGAAGGAGTTTTCGAGCAGTACTTC.

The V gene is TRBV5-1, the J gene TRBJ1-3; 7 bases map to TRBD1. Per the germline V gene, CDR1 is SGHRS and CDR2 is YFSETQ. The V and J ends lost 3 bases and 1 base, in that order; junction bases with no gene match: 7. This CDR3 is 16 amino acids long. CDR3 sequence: CASSYETGTSGNTIYF. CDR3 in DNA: TGCGCCAGCAGCTACGAGACAGGGACTTCTGGAAACACCATATATTTT.